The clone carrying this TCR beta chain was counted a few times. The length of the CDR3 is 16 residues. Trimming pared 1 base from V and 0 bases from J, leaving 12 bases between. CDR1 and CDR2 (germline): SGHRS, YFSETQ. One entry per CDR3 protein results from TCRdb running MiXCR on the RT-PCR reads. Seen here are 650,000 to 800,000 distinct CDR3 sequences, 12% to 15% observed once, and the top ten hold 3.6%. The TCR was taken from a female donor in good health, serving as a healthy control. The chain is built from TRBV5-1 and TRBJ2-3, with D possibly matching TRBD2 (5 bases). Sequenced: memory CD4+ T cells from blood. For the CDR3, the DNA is TGCGCCAGCAGCTTGTCGCCGGGAACCAGCACAGATACGCAGTATTTT. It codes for CASSLSPGTSTDTQYF.